The 28 T cell receptor beta chains below were found in one sample sequenced in a study of blood T cells in healthy people across ages. Alongside a J-beta primer mix, a sample-barcoded 5' primer served in a second PCR lasting about 6 to 12 cycles. TCRdb reanalysed the 5' RACE reads using MiXCR and keeps one entry per CDR3 protein. The sample includes hundreds of thousands of distinct CDR3 sequences, under 45% of them seen just once. Specimen: blood. Receptor source: a man in his fifties or sixties in good health.

This clonotype was recorded many times. The V and J genes are TRBV2 and TRBJ2-2; D ambiguous. CDR3 size: 10 residues. Germline CDR1 reads SNHLY; CDR2 reads FYNNEI. V lost 4 bases to trimming and J lost 6 bases, with 0 bases between them. Here the CDR3 DNA reads TGTGCCAGCAGTGCCGGGGAGCTGTTTTTT. It yields the protein CASSAGELFF.

Comment on this clonotype: Sequence at one end of the junction differs from germline and may be a read error. V gene TRBV7-9 combines with J gene TRBJ1-6; no reliable D call. CDR1 SEHNR and CDR2 FQNEAQ come from the germline V gene (reference sequence). The CDR3 totals 15 residues. The CDR3 DNA reads as TGTGCCAGCAGTCAACGGGGAGGTGGGGATTCACCCCCCCACTTT. Its protein product is CASSQRGGGDSPPHF. Combining the CDR3 with reference TRBV7-9 and TRBJ1-6 gives the whole variable domain DTGVSQNPRHKITKRGQNVTFRCDPISEHNRLYWYRQTLGQGPEFLTYFQNEAQLEKSRLLSDRFSAERPKGSFSTLEIQRTEQGDSAMYLCASSQRGGGDSPPHFGNGTRLTVT.

This chain links TRBV6-1 with TRBJ2-3, with a tentative D call TRBD1 (6 bases). Trimming stripped 10 bases from V and 2 bases from J, with 16 bases between. Germline assignment: CDR1 MNHNS and CDR2 SASEGT. The CDR3 contains 14 residues. Written as DNA, the CDR3 is TGTGCCACGGCTCCCGACAGGTTCACAGATACGCAGTATTTT. Protein: CATAPDRFTDTQYF.

The rearrangement uses TRBV20-1 and TRBJ1-1; possible D gene TRBD1, 5 bases. Germline lookup yields CDR1 DFQATT and CDR2 SNEGSKA (reference sequence). V lost 6 bases, J lost 0 bases, and 17 bases lay in between. The CDR3 is made up of 15 amino acids. As DNA, the CDR3 is TGCAGTGCCCCTGTTCCGACAGTTATGAACACTGAAGCTTTCTTT. It specifies CSAPVPTVMNTEAFF.

The chain recombines TRBV5-1 with TRBJ2-7; D gene unclear. Germline V lookup: CDR1 SGHRS, CDR2 YFSETQ. The V end was cut by 0 bases, the J end by 5 bases, with 12 bases between. The CDR3 is 14 amino acids. The CDR3 spells CASSLDGWKDEQYF. CDR3 DNA sequence: TGCGCCAGCAGCTTGGACGGGTGGAAGGACGAGCAGTACTTC.

The chain couples TRBV9 to TRBJ2-1; 9 bases match TRBD1. This CDR3 is built from 15 residues. The V gene end was trimmed by 6 bases and the J gene end by 7 bases; junction bases not matched to a gene: 11. Germline V gene lookup returns CDR1 SGDLS and CDR2 YYNGEE. The CDR3 DNA reads as TGTGCCAGCACCCCCCCCGGGACAGGGAGGAATGAGCAGTTCTTC. As protein: CASTPPGTGRNEQFF.

This rearrangement joins TRBV7-2 to TRBJ2-5, with D perhaps being TRBD1 or TRBD2 (5 bases each). Germline CDR1 reads SGHTA; CDR2 reads FQGNSA. The CDR3 is made up of 15 amino acids. V lost 5 bases, J lost 5 bases, and 18 bases lay in between. CDR3 DNA sequence: TGTGCCAGCAGCCCCAACTCGGGACGGAGGGAGACCCAGTACTTC. This encodes CASSPNSGRRETQYF.

V and J are TRBV20-1 and TRBJ2-3; weak D call: TRBD2 (6 bases). Trimming left V 5 bases short and J 2 bases short, with 17 bases between. Germline V gene data show CDR1 as DFQATT and CDR2 as SNEGSKA (reference sequence). There are 15 residues in the CDR3. For the CDR3, the DNA is TGCAGTGCTCTTCTTGGCGGGGCTTTCACAGATACGCAGTATTTT. It yields the protein CSALLGGAFTDTQYF.

In regard to this clonotype: Compared with germline, one end of the junction differs, possibly owing to a read error. The chain is built from TRBV10-3 and TRBJ2-5, with D possibly being TRBD1 (5 bases). This CDR3 region has 12 residues. From germline, CDR1 is ENHRY and CDR2 SYGVKD. The CDR3 sequence is CAIRDIQETRYF. The DNA for the CDR3 is TGTGCCATCAGGGACATCCAAGAGACCCGGTACTTC.

The V call is TRBV4-3, the J call TRBJ2-3; D uncertain. CDR1 and CDR2 from the germline V gene are LGHNA and YSLEER. The CDR3 covers 16 residues. With 6 bases removed from V and 0 bases from J, the gap between germline ends came to 16 bases. CDR3 sequence: CASSPRQRLSTDTQYF. CDR3 in DNA: TGCGCCAGCAGTCCCCGGCAGCGCCTAAGCACAGATACGCAGTATTTT.

The chain links TRBV12-3 or TRBV12-4 to TRBJ2-3, with TRBD1 matching 8 bases. With 4 bases clipped from V and 7 bases from J, the junction kept 28 bases outside the gene matches. There are 21 residues in the CDR3. CDR3 amino acids: CASSSGQGVTSLARSAYTQYF. The CDR3 coding sequence is TGTGCCAGCAGTTCCGGACAGGGTGTAACGTCTTTGGCTAGGAGCGCGTATACGCAGTATTTT.

This clonotype occurred a few times. This chain connects TRBV20-1 to TRBJ1-2; weak D call: TRBD1 (6 bases). This CDR3 is 14 amino acids long. Per the germline V gene, CDR1 is DFQATT and CDR2 is SNEGSKA (reference sequence). V lost 2 bases and J lost 3, with 13 bases in between. The CDR3 DNA follows: TGCAGTGCTAGATTAGGACAGAGAGACTATGGCTACACCTTC. It encodes CSARLGQRDYGYTF.

This chain joins TRBV9 and TRBJ2-7; 10 bases align to TRBD1. The CDR3 has 15 amino acids. V trimming: 3 bases; J trimming: 5 bases; junction bases outside the gene matches: 8. Germline values: CDR1 SGDLS, CDR2 YYNGEE. CDR3 sequence: CASSGYGTGVNEQYF. The CDR3 bases are TGTGCCAGCAGCGGCTATGGGACAGGGGTCAACGAGCAGTACTTC.

V usage is TRBV6-2 or TRBV6-3 and J usage is TRBJ1-1; D is unresolved. The CDR3 has 13 residues. Trimming removed 2 bases from V and 3 bases from J, with 7 bases in between. The germline V gene has CDR1 MNHEY and CDR2 SVGEGT. Here the CDR3 reads CASSYVGYTEAFF. The CDR3 nucleotides read TGTGCCAGCAGTTACGTCGGTTACACTGAAGCTTTCTTT.

This clonotype was picked up a small number of times. The rearrangement links TRBV7-6 to TRBJ2-7, with D possibly matching TRBD1 (6 bases). The germline V gene has CDR1 SGHVS and CDR2 FNYEAQ. V lost 4 bases and J 5 bases, leaving 9 bases between the germline ends. The CDR3 sequence is 12 residues long. In DNA, the CDR3 is TGTGCCAGCAGCTCGGACAGTCACGAGCAGTACTTC. Translated, it gives CASSSDSHEQYF.

This clonotype was detected ten times or more. The chain couples TRBV15 to TRBJ2-5; maybe TRBD1 (6 bases). The CDR3 has 15 residues. Germline lookup yields CDR1 LNHNV and CDR2 YYDKDF (reference sequence). Trimming stripped 1 base from V and 3 bases from J, with 12 bases between. The CDR3 protein is CATSRVGDTKETQYF. The CDR3, as DNA: TGTGCCACCAGCAGAGTTGGGGACACTAAAGAGACCCAGTACTTC.

This clonotype was counted between two and nine times. This chain connects TRBV6-2 or TRBV6-3 to TRBJ2-4; no reliable D call. TRBJ2-7 matches the DNA end more closely, so the J call is doubtful. CDR1 is MNHEY, CDR2 SVGEGT, per germline. This CDR3 has 11 residues. In nucleotides, the CDR3 is TGTGCCAGCAGTTATCGCCGCGAGCAGTACTTC. Translated: CASSYRREQYF.

A few counts support this clonotype. The chain has TRBV20-1 and TRBJ2-5; weak D call: TRBD2 (7 bases). V shed 0 bases and J shed 4 bases, with 15 bases lying between them. CDR3 length equals 15 residues. Germline assignment: CDR1 DFQATT and CDR2 SNEGSKA (reference sequence). CDR3 DNA sequence: TGCAGTGCTAGAGATTTACCTAGGGGGGGAGAGACCCAGTACTTC. The encoded protein is CSARDLPRGGETQYF.

The rearrangement uses TRBV5-6 and TRBJ2-5, with D possibly matching TRBD1 (5 bases). Trimming removed 0 bases at V and 11 bases at J, with 17 bases between. Germline V gives CDR1 SGHDT, CDR2 YYEEEE. The CDR3 is 14 residues long. CDR3 loop: CASSLGGDFYKQYF. The CDR3, as DNA: TGTGCCAGCAGCTTGGGGGGCGATTTCTACAAGCAGTACTTC.

V and J are TRBV30 and TRBJ2-7, with a possible D match to TRBD2 (6 bases). Germline V gene lookup returns CDR1 GTSNPN and CDR2 SVGIG (reference sequence). Trimming left V 3 bases short and J 5 bases short, with 11 bases between. CDR3 length equals 12 residues. The CDR3 loop reads CAWRHGGNEQYF. The DNA of the CDR3 is TGTGCCTGGAGACACGGGGGTAACGAGCAGTACTTC.

The CDR3 reads CASSPRLNEKLFF. The CDR3 DNA sequence: TGTGCCAGCAGCCCGAGGCTTAATGAAAAACTGTTTTTT. The chain links TRBV7-9 to TRBJ1-4; no firm D call. Per the germline V gene, CDR1 is SEHNR and CDR2 is FQNEAQ (reference sequence). Trimming stripped 5 bases from V and 4 bases from J, with 8 bases between. The CDR3 spans 13 residues.

This clonotype has only a few counts. The chain joins TRBV6-5 to TRBJ2-5; the D call may be TRBD1 or TRBD2 (5 bases each). The CDR3 runs 14 residues. V gave up 6 bases and J gave up 5 bases, with 16 bases separating them. Germline V lookup: CDR1 MNHEY, CDR2 SVGAGI. CDR3 loop: CASRLRRDGETQYF. CDR3 in DNA: TGTGCCAGCAGACTACGACGGGACGGTGAGACCCAGTACTTC.

This clonotype has more than one count but fewer than ten. The chain recombines TRBV7-2 with TRBJ2-7, with D tentatively TRBD2 (6 bases). Germline CDR1 is SGHTA and CDR2 is FQGNSA. Trimming removed 4 bases from V and 0 bases from J, with 13 bases in between. CDR3 size: 15 residues. In DNA form, the CDR3 reads TGTGCCAGCAGCTCCGGAGCGGGTCGCTCCTACGAGCAGTACTTC. This sequence encodes CASSSGAGRSYEQYF.

The DNA for the CDR3 is TGTGCCAGCAGCCAAGAAGGGAGCGGGACCTACGAGCAGTACTTC. Translation: CASSQEGSGTYEQYF. The V call is TRBV3-1, the J call TRBJ2-7; TRBD2 agrees at 7 bases. The CDR3 is made up of 15 amino acids. The V gene end was trimmed by 0 bases and the J gene end by 2 bases; junction bases not matched to a gene: 4. Looked up from germline, CDR1 is LGHDT and CDR2 is YNNKEL (reference sequence).

The rearrangement joins TRBV5-4 to TRBJ1-1; D is uncertain. V gave up 0 bases and J gave up 1 base, with 7 bases separating them. This CDR3 is built from 14 residues. Germline loops: CDR1 SGHNT, CDR2 YYREEE (reference sequence). CDR3 amino acids: CASSLGWANTEAFF. CDR3 nucleotides: TGTGCCAGCAGCTTGGGTTGGGCGAACACTGAAGCTTTCTTT.

The sample holds one count of this clonotype. The chain combines TRBV3-1 with TRBJ2-7; D is possibly TRBD1 (5 bases). The CDR3 sequence is 14 residues long. Deletions cut 6 bases from V and 6 bases from J, with 18 bases between. The germline CDR1 and CDR2 sequences are LGHDT and YNNKEL (reference sequence). The CDR3 DNA follows: TGTGCCAGCAGGCAGGGAAACCTTCTGGGCGAGCAGTACTTC. It translates to CASRQGNLLGEQYF.

V usage is TRBV19 and J usage is TRBJ1-4; tentatively, D is TRBD1 (6 bases). V was pared by 6 bases and J by 0 bases, with 17 bases between. CDR1 LNHDA and CDR2 SQIVND come from the germline V gene (reference sequence). The CDR3 sequence is 17 residues long. The CDR3 loop reads CASRPRGGQATNEKLFF. The DNA for the CDR3 is TGTGCCAGTAGGCCCCGAGGGGGGCAGGCAACTAATGAAAAACTGTTTTTT.

The CDR3 loop reads CASSFGGAGKAKNIQYF. CDR3 sequence (DNA): TGTGCCAGCAGTTTCGGGGGAGCAGGGAAGGCCAAAAACATTCAGTACTTC. The chain is built from TRBV28 and TRBJ2-4, with TRBD2 as a possible D gene (6 bases). Germline loops: CDR1 MDHEN, CDR2 SYDVKM. This CDR3 is 17 amino acids long. Trimming took off 3 bases at V and 1 base at J, with 16 bases between the two ends.